This is a list of T cell receptor beta chains from one sample in a study of blood T cell repertoires in COVID-19. Only in-frame clones appear in the TCRdb table, and some are missing; sequencing was by immunoSEQ multiplex PCR. The sample has 50,000 to 60,000 clones; roughly nine tenths are singletons. Sequencing input: peripheral blood. The receptor set was obtained from a human donor in a cohort sampled during active COVID-19. Both conserved end residues are part of each CDR3. The order of the fields is CDR3 protein, CDR3 DNA, V gene, J gene, clone size, D gene. The D gene is left open where the match is weak. The listing skips clone size in some rows; elsewhere it reads once, few, many or a size class.

CDR3aa: CASSQGGRSTDTQYF; CDR3nt: TGTGCCAGCAGCCAGGGGGGGAGGTCCACAGATACGCAGTATTTT; v_gene: TRBV14; j_gene: TRBJ2-3; abundance: .; d_gene: TRBD2
CDR3aa: CASSLRGTEYSNQPQHF; CDR3nt: TGTGCCAGCAGCTTAAGGGGGACGGAGTATAGCAATCAGCCCCAGCATTTT; v_gene: TRBV5-5; j_gene: TRBJ1-5; abundance: .; d_gene: .
CDR3aa: CASSYSAVSSYNEQFF; CDR3nt: TGTGCCAGCAGTTACTCAGCGGTAAGCTCCTACAATGAGCAGTTCTTC; v_gene: TRBV6-5; j_gene: TRBJ2-1; abundance: .; d_gene: .
CDR3aa: CASSHYGSVTDTQYF; CDR3nt: TGCGCCAGCAGCCACTACGGGTCGGTCACAGATACGCAGTATTTT; v_gene: TRBV4-3; j_gene: TRBJ2-3; abundance: .; d_gene: .
CDR3aa: CATSDPGQRLETQYF; CDR3nt: TGTGCCACCAGTGATCCAGGACAGCGATTGGAGACCCAGTACTTC; v_gene: TRBV24-1; j_gene: TRBJ2-5; abundance: .; d_gene: .
CDR3aa: CSVANTGTSLGGTQYF; CDR3nt: TGCAGCGTTGCTAATACCGGGACCAGCCTGGGGGGAACGCAGTATTTT; v_gene: TRBV29-1; j_gene: TRBJ2-3; abundance: few; d_gene: .
CDR3aa: CASSEARGLGGYEQYF; CDR3nt: TGTGCCAGCAGTGAAGCTAGGGGGCTAGGAGGTTACGAGCAGTACTTC; v_gene: TRBV6-1; j_gene: TRBJ2-7; abundance: .; d_gene: TRBD1
CDR3aa: CATSDLGERELFF; CDR3nt: TGTGCCACCAGTGATTTAGGAGAGCGGGAGCTGTTTTTT; v_gene: TRBV24-1; j_gene: TRBJ2-2; abundance: .; d_gene: .
CDR3aa: CASSTGQAPVYEQYF; CDR3nt: TGCGCCAGCAGCACTGGACAGGCTCCCGTCTACGAGCAGTACTTC; v_gene: TRBV5-1; j_gene: TRBJ2-7; abundance: .; d_gene: TRBD1
CDR3aa: CAWTGHVMNTEAFF; CDR3nt: TGTGCCTGGACAGGGCACGTTATGAACACTGAAGCTTTCTTT; v_gene: TRBV30; j_gene: TRBJ1-1; abundance: .; d_gene: .
CDR3aa: CASSLGQGAGGYTF; CDR3nt: TGTGCCAGCAGTTTGGGACAGGGGGCGGGTGGCTACACCTTC; v_gene: TRBV28; j_gene: TRBJ1-2; abundance: .; d_gene: TRBD1
CDR3aa: CASSIGDRGRATDTQYF; CDR3nt: TGTGCCAGTAGTATAGGGGACAGGGGGCGCGCGACAGATACGCAGTATTTT; v_gene: TRBV19; j_gene: TRBJ2-3; abundance: .; d_gene: TRBD1
CDR3aa: CASSFPPGEKLFF; CDR3nt: TGTGCCAGCAGCTTCCCCCCGGGGGAAAAACTGTTTTTT; v_gene: TRBV11-2; j_gene: TRBJ1-4; abundance: .; d_gene: .
CDR3aa: CAWDRLDRSDTQYF; CDR3nt: TGTGCCTGGGACAGGTTGGACCGTTCAGATACGCAGTATTTT; v_gene: TRBV30; j_gene: TRBJ2-3; abundance: .; d_gene: .
CDR3aa: CASRRLANTGELFF; CDR3nt: TGTGCCAGCAGGCGACTAGCGAACACCGGGGAGCTGTTTTTT; v_gene: TRBV2; j_gene: TRBJ2-2; abundance: .; d_gene: .
CDR3aa: CASSLGQGGSQPQHF; CDR3nt: TGCGCCAGCAGCTTGGGACAGGGTGGATCTCAGCCCCAGCATTTT; v_gene: TRBV5-1; j_gene: TRBJ1-5; abundance: .; d_gene: TRBD1